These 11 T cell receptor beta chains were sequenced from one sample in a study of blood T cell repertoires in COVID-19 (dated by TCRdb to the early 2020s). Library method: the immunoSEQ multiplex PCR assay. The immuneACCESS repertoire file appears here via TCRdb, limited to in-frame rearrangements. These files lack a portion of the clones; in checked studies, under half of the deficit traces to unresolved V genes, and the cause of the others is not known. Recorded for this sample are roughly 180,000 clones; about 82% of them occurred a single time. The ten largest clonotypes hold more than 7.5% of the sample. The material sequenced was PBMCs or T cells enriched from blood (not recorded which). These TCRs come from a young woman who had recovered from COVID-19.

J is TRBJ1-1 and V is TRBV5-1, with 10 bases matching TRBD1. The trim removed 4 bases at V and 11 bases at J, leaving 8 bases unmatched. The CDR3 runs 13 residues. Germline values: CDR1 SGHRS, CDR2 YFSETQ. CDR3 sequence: CASSLGQGDLAFF. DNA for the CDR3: TGCGCCAGCAGCCTCGGACAGGGGGATTTGGCTTTCTTT. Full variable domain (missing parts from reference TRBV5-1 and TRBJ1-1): KAGVTQTPRYLIKTRGQQVTLSCSPISGHRSVSWYQQTPGQGLQFLFEYFSETQRNKGNFPGRFSGRQFSNSRSEMNVSTLELGDSALYLCASSLGQGDLAFFGQGTRLTVV.

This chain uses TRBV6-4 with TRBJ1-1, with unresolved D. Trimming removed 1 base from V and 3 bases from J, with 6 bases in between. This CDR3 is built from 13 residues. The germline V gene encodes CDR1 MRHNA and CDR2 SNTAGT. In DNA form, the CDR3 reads TGTGCCAGCAGTGACTTCAGCGACACTGAAGCTTTCTTT. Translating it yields CASSDFSDTEAFF.

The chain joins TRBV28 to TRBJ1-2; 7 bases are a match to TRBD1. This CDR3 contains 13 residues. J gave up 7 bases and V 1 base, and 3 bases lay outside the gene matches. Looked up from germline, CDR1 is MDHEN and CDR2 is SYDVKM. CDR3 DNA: TGTGCCAGCAGTTTATCGACAGGGATTGGCTACACCTTC. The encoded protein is CASSLSTGIGYTF.

CDR3: CASSPSGGEETQYF. The CDR3 DNA reads TGTGCCAGCAGCCCTAGTGGGGGGGAAGAGACCCAGTACTTC. The chain has TRBV9 and TRBJ2-5, with 7 positions matching TRBD2. The V segment lost 4 bases and the J segment 3 bases; nucleotides outside the gene matches: 6. CDR3 length: 14 amino acids. Germline CDR1 and CDR2: SGDLS and YYNGEE. Full variable domain (remainder filled in from reference TRBV9 and TRBJ2-5): DSGVTQTPKHLITATGQRVTLRCSPRSGDLSVYWYQQSLDQGLQFLIQYYNGEERAKGNILERFSAQQFPDLHSELNLSSLELGDSALYFCASSPSGGEETQYFGPGTRLLVL.

The DNA for the CDR3 is TGCGCCAGCAGCTTCGGGGGTCCCTCCTACGAGCAGTACTTC. Translating it yields CASSFGGPSYEQYF. This chain uses TRBV5-1 with TRBJ2-7, with a possible D match to TRBD2 (6 bases). The CDR3 has 14 amino acids. Per the germline V gene, CDR1 is SGHRS and CDR2 is YFSETQ. Trimming removed 2 bases from V and 0 bases from J, with 9 bases in between.

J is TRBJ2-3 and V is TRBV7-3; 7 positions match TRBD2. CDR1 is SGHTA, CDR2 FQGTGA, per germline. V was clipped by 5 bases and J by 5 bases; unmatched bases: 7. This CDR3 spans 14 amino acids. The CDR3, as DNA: TGTGCCAGCAGCCGCGGTAGCGGGCGAGATACGCAGTATTTT. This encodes CASSRGSGRDTQYF.

CDR3 sequence reads: CASSPVRGNTEAFF. The DNA of the CDR3 is TGTGCCAGCTCACCAGTTCGGGGGAACACTGAAGCTTTCTTT. The chain employs TRBV18 and TRBJ1-1, with D uncertain. V shed 2 bases and J shed 1 base, with 8 bases lying between them. The CDR3 loop spans 14 amino acids. The germline V gene has CDR1 KGHSH and CDR2 LQKENI.

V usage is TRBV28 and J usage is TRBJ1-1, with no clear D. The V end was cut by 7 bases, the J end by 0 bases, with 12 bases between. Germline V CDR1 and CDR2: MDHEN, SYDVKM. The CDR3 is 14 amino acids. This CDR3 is CASTMLRMNTEAFF. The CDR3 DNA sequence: TGTGCCAGCACAATGTTGCGAATGAACACTGAAGCTTTCTTT.

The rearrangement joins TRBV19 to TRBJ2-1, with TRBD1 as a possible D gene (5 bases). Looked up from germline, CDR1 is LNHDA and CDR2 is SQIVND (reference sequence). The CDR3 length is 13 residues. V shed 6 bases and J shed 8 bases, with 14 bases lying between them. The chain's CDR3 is CASSAGISYEQFF. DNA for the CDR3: TGTGCCAGTAGCGCAGGGATCAGCTATGAGCAGTTCTTC.

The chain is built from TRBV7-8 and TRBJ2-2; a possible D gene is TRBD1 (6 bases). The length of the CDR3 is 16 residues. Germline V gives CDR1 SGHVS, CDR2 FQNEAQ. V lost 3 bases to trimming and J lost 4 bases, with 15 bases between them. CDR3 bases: TGTGCCAGCAGCTTGACCAGGGGCCCCTTCACCGGGGAGCTGTTTTTT. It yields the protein CASSLTRGPFTGELFF.

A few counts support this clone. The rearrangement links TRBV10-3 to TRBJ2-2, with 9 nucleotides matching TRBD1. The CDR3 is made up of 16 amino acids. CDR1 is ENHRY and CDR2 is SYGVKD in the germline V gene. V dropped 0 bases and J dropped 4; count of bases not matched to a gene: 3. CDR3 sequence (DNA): TGTGCCATCAGTGAGTCGCCGGGACAGGGCACCGGGGAGCTGTTTTTT. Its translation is CAISESPGQGTGELFF.